What follows are 4 T cell receptor beta chains derived from one specimen sequenced in a study of identical twins. One entry per CDR3 protein results from TCRdb running MiXCR on the 5' RACE reads. The sample includes about 150,000 distinct CDR3 sequences, around 3.5% of them seen just once. Sequenced material: memory T cells sorted from blood. The receptors come from a man younger than 35 in good health.

There are many counts of this clonotype. The chain joins TRBV5-1 to TRBJ2-3; 13 nucleotides align to TRBD2. Per the germline V gene, CDR1 is SGHRS and CDR2 is YFSETQ. The trim removed 4 bases at V and 3 bases at J, leaving 14 bases unmatched. This CDR3 region has 19 residues. The CDR3 DNA reads TGCGCCAGCAGCGCCAACGGACTAGCGGGAGCGGTAGGAACAGATACGCAGTATTTT. It yields the protein CASSANGLAGAVGTDTQYF.

The chain has TRBV3-1 and TRBJ2-5; TRBD1 matches 10 bases. CDR1 is LGHDT, CDR2 YNNKEL, per germline (reference sequence). The CDR3 loop spans 15 amino acids. V gave up 3 bases and J gave up 2 bases; unmatched junction bases: 3. The CDR3 nucleotides read TGTGCCAGCAGCCATGGGACAGGGGAACAAGAGACCCAGTACTTC. Residues: CASSHGTGEQETQYF.

Many counts were recorded for this clonotype. This chain connects TRBV6-1 to TRBJ2-3; tentative D call: TRBD1 (5 bases). The CDR3 has 14 amino acids. CDR1 and CDR2 (germline): MNHNS, SASEGT. Trimming cost V 3 bases and J 8 bases, with 15 bases left between them. This chain's CDR3 is CASSESRPQGTQYF. The CDR3 DNA sequence: TGTGCCAGCAGTGAGAGTCGTCCGCAGGGTACGCAGTATTTT.

At least ten counts were recorded for this clonotype. The rearrangement uses TRBV4-3 and TRBJ1-1, with 8 bases lining up with TRBD1. The V and J ends lost 3 bases and 5 bases, in that order; junction bases with no gene match: 2. Per the germline V gene, CDR1 is LGHNA and CDR2 is YSLEER. This CDR3 is built from 13 residues. The CDR3 DNA sequence: TGCGCCAGCAGCCATGGACAGGGAACTGAAGCTTTCTTT. Translated: CASSHGQGTEAFF.